This entry lists 15 T cell receptor beta chains sequenced from one sample in a study of shared clonotypes between healthy human individuals. The repertoire was sequenced with immunoSEQ multiplex PCR; TCRdb's copy has only in-frame clones and lacks some. The data show some 700,000 clones, roughly 91% seen once. Sample: memory CD8+ T cells from PBMCs. Specified subset: CD45RO+ cells pooled with CCR7-negative TemRA cells. These receptors came from a man aged 18 to 30 in good health. Some clones in this sample may be carry-over from other donors' samples.

The gene calls are TRBV2 and TRBJ1-4; 9 bases map to TRBD1. With 4 bases clipped from V and 7 bases from J, the junction kept 7 bases outside the gene matches. Germline loops: CDR1 SNHLY, CDR2 FYNNEI. CDR3 length: 15 residues. This chain's CDR3 is CASSGNRGQVEKLFF. In nucleotides, the CDR3 is TGTGCCAGCAGTGGGAACAGGGGGCAGGTTGAAAAACTGTTTTTT.

This chain uses TRBV27 with TRBJ2-1, with D unresolved. The germline CDR1 and CDR2 sequences are MNHEY and SMNVEV (reference sequence). V dropped 5 bases and J dropped 7 bases, with 12 bases sitting between them. The CDR3 runs 13 residues. The DNA of the CDR3 is TGTGCCAGCAGTCCCCCCTTTTTGAATGAGCAGTTCTTC. Translated: CASSPPFLNEQFF.

The rearrangement uses TRBV6-5 and TRBJ2-2; D is unclear. CDR1 MNHEY and CDR2 SVGAGI come from the germline V gene. This CDR3 comprises 13 residues. V gave up 6 bases and J gave up 0 bases, with 5 bases separating them. The CDR3 region is CASRGSNTGELFF. In DNA, the CDR3 is TGTGCCAGCAGGGGCTCGAACACCGGGGAGCTGTTTTTT.

V and J are TRBV4-1 and TRBJ2-1, with a weak D call TRBD2 (5 bases). The CDR3 covers 15 residues. V was clipped by 1 base and J by 2 bases, with 9 bases between them. The germline CDR1 and CDR2 sequences are MGHRA and YSYEKL. As DNA, the CDR3 is TGCGCCAGCAGCCAAGGTGCGGGCCCCTACAATGAGCAGTTCTTC. It yields the protein CASSQGAGPYNEQFF.

This clone came up once. This chain links TRBV29-1 with TRBJ2-7; 8 nucleotides line up with TRBD1. Trimming at V came to 7 bases and at J to 3 bases, leaving 8 bases not matched to a gene. The CDR3 length is 13 residues. The germline CDR1 and CDR2 sequences are SQVTM and ANQGSEA. CDR3 loop: CSASDREDYEQYF. In DNA form, the CDR3 reads TGCAGCGCCTCGGACAGGGAAGACTACGAGCAGTACTTC.

This rearrangement joins TRBV19 to TRBJ1-2; 11 nucleotides align to TRBD1. Germline CDR1 and CDR2: LNHDA and SQIVND (reference sequence). Trimming took 1 base from V and 8 from J; bases not matched to a gene: 0. This CDR3 spans 13 amino acids. Here the CDR3 reads CASSIGTGGGYTF. In DNA form, the CDR3 reads TGTGCCAGTAGTATAGGGACAGGGGGCGGCTACACCTTC.

The rearrangement links TRBV19 to TRBJ1-1, with 8 bases fitting TRBD1. CDR3 length equals 15 residues. The ends lost 10 bases at V and 0 bases at J; junction bases unmatched: 10. Germline V CDR1 and CDR2: LNHDA, SQIVND (reference sequence). As DNA, the CDR3 is TGTGCCACGACGATTGGACAGGGTATGAACACTGAAGCTTTCTTT. The encoded protein is CATTIGQGMNTEAFF.

The gene calls are TRBV28 and TRBJ1-3; D might be TRBD1 (5 bases). CDR3 size: 15 residues. Trimming shortened V by 6 bases and J by 8 bases, and 20 bases separated the two germline ends. Germline loops: CDR1 MDHEN, CDR2 SYDVKM. CDR3 DNA: TGTGCCAGCAGCGGGGACGGTGAAAGGAGGGACACCATATATTTT. This encodes CASSGDGERRDTIYF.

The chain uses TRBV10-3 and TRBJ1-2; TRBD1 is a possible D gene (6 bases). CDR3 length: 15 residues. The germline V gene has CDR1 ENHRY and CDR2 SYGVKD. Trimming removed 4 bases at V and 2 bases at J, with 14 bases between. CDR3 coding DNA: TGTGCCATCAGTGCCTACCGACAGGAGAACTATGGCTACACCTTC. It is translated as CAISAYRQENYGYTF.

This clone was detected once. The V call is TRBV10-3, the J call TRBJ2-4; 10 bases align to TRBD1. Germline V gene sequence: CDR1 ENHRY, CDR2 SYGVKD. After removal of 1 base from V and 0 bases from J, the junction contained 3 bases not matched to a gene. This CDR3 is built from 17 residues. The CDR3 loop is CAISELGTGVAKNIQYF. CDR3 bases: TGTGCCATCAGTGAGTTAGGGACAGGGGTAGCCAAAAACATTCAGTACTTC.

With respect to this clone: The identical CDR3 is also encoded by other nucleotide sequences in the sample. The gene calls are TRBV7-9 and TRBJ2-1; D gene ambiguous. Trimming pared 4 bases from V and 6 bases from J, leaving 4 bases between. CDR1 and CDR2 from the germline V gene are SEHNR and FQNEAQ (reference sequence). This CDR3 region has 11 residues. The CDR3 protein is CASSSINEQFF. For the CDR3, the DNA is TGTGCCAGCAGCTCCATCAATGAGCAGTTCTTC.

The rearrangement uses TRBV2 and TRBJ2-1; weak D call: TRBD2 (5 bases). This CDR3 spans 16 amino acids. V lost 6 bases to trimming and J lost 0 bases, with 15 bases between them. Germline V lookup: CDR1 SNHLY, CDR2 FYNNEI. CDR3 region: CASRGDYQSSYNEQFF. The CDR3 DNA sequence: TGTGCCAGCAGGGGTGACTACCAGAGCTCCTACAATGAGCAGTTCTTC.

The chain recombines TRBV7-9 with TRBJ2-7, with D possibly being TRBD1 (5 bases). The CDR3 runs 12 residues. The ends were cut back, 5 bases at V and 6 bases at J, with 11 bases in the middle. Germline-derived CDR1 and CDR2 are SEHNR and FQNEAQ (reference sequence). The CDR3 is CASSTQGAEQYF. The CDR3, as DNA: TGTGCCAGCAGCACTCAAGGGGCCGAGCAGTACTTC.

This chain joins TRBV4-1 and TRBJ2-5; the D gene could be TRBD1 or TRBD2 (7 bases each). Germline CDR1 and CDR2: MGHRA and YSYEKL. V lost 1 base to trimming and J lost 4 bases, with 13 bases between them. The CDR3 contains 15 residues. The CDR3 here is CASSQATRGGETQYF. In DNA form, the CDR3 reads TGCGCCAGCAGCCAAGCAACCAGGGGGGGAGAGACCCAGTACTTC.

The rearrangement uses TRBV13 and TRBJ1-3, with no clear D. V lost 2 bases, J lost 2 bases, and 7 bases lay in between. This CDR3 spans 14 amino acids. The germline gives CDR1 PRHDT, CDR2 FYEKMQ (reference sequence). This CDR3 is CASSLNSAGNTIYF. Written as DNA, the CDR3 is TGTGCCAGCAGCTTAAACTCTGCTGGAAACACCATATATTTT.